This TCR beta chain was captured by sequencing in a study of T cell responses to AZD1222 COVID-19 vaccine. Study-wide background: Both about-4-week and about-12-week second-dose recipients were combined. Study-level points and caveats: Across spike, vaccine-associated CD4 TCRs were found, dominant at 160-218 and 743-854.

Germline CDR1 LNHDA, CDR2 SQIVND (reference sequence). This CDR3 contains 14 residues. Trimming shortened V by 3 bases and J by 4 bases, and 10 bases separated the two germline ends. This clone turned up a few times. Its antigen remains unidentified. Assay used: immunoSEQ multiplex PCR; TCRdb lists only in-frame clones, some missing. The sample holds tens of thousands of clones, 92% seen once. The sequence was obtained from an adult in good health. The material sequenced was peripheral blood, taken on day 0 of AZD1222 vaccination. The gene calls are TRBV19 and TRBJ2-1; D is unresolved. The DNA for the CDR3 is TGTGCCAGTAGTATGTCGGCAGCTTACAATGAGCAGTTCTTC. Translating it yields CASSMSAAYNEQFF.